Below, one T cell receptor beta chain is given with its context. This clonotype has ten or more counts. Its antigen target is currently unknown. One junction end disagrees with the germline gene, perhaps due to a read error. The TCR beta CDR3 regions were amplified from RNA transcripts. A first-round RT-PCR of the TCR CDR3 used the HTBI primer set with the Qiagen OneStep RT-PCR kit. Libraries were constructed in a second round of multiplex PCR, after which size selection and purification were carried out. Libraries were sequenced paired-end with 100 bp reads on an Illumina HiSeq2000. Per the original workflow: SOAPnuke was used to process the raw data, with reads discarded if the reads contained adapters or uncalled bases, had a mean Phred below 15, or lacked an exact constant-primer or identifier match. COPE v1.2.5 was used to merge the high-quality paired reads, and each unique nucleotide sequence was defined as a clonotype. Clonotypes were aligned to IMGT TRBV, TRBD and TRBJ reference segments using MiTCR v1.1. The analysis was restricted to V-J combinations with a frequency above 0.0001, which together covered 99.2% of the repertoires. The TCS score was defined as F50 (clonal expansion) divided by E x V (chaos), with BLOSUM62-based TCRdist calculated between CDR3 peptides within each V-J. Welch's t-statistics and random forest reduced around 550 V-J features to around 14, which were used in a naive Bayes classifier (R e1071). The raw public reads went through TCRdb reprocessing: fastp at Q25, MiXCR clone calling, in-frame beta chains kept. Rows with a matching CDR3 protein are joined into one entry that keeps the most common DNA and genes. It is TCRdb's table, rather than the study itself, that gives the V and J calls and clone size. The sample yields 200,000 to 250,000 distinct CDR3 sequences; about 15% were counted once. Clones ranked in the top ten supply 25% to 30% of the sample.

Ophthalmopathy patients had moderately to severely active disease, with a Clinical Activity Score of 3 or more, a NOSPECS grade of 4 or more, and a disease duration of less than 3 months. Any patient with an uncontrolled infection, another autoimmune disease, pregnancy or lactation was excluded. Diagnoses were established on the basis of clinical symptoms, serum thyroxine and TRAb, thyroid ultrasound, and orbital computed tomography. Ficoll-Paque density gradient centrifugation was used to isolate PBMCs from 9.5 to 10 ml of fresh peripheral blood. Total RNA was extracted using Trizol reagent, and RNA quality was assessed on an Agilent 2100 Bioanalyzer. The entry originates in a study of T cells in Graves' hyperthyroidism and ophthalmopathy (dated by TCRdb to about 2019). Study-level background: Peripheral blood samples were taken at initial diagnosis, before any treatment was given. A discovery cohort of about 95 patients, about 43 with Graves' ophthalmopathy and roughly 59 with stable Graves' hyperthyroidism, was used to find distinguishing TCR V-J signatures. Prospective prediction of ophthalmopathy was tested in an independent validation cohort of some 20 hyperthyroidism patients and around 16 patients who later progressed to ophthalmopathy. The 100 or so discovery patients were randomly split 7:3 into training and test sets. Thyroid tissue and blood T-cell repertoires from six or seven Graves' hyperthyroidism patients were also compared in the study. Once sampling was done, hyperthyroidism patients were given methimazole at a starting dose of 30 mg daily, whereas ophthalmopathy patients were given high-dose intravenous methylprednisolone. The paper describes TCR Vbeta CDR3 sequencing of about 140 peripheral blood samples, made up of around 41 ophthalmopathy patients, 70 to 75 hyperthyroidism patients and 17 progressor patients. Findings and caveats that apply to the study as a whole: A 13 V-J signature model separated ophthalmopathy from stable hyperthyroidism, with roughly 88% sensitivity and 81% to 82% specificity in cross-validation and 80%/75% in testing. In validation, progression to ophthalmopathy was predicted by the model with roughly 69% sensitivity and 72% to 85% specificity, a median of approximately 6.5 months before onset. Blood samples also contained most of the expanded thyroid clonotypes (frequency above 0.001), which suggests that blood repertoires may reflect thyroid immune responses. No statistical method was used to fix the sample size in advance, and group allocation was not hidden from the investigators.

In the germline V gene, CDR1 corresponds to MNHEY and CDR2 to SVGEGT. Counted from cysteine to phenylalanine, this CDR3 has 14 amino acids. Kept here is only the CDR3 DNA, which spans 42 bases and is read in frame from base 1. Rearrangement joined TRBV6-2 or TRBV6-3 to TRBJ2-7; a weak D assignment points to TRBD2 (6 bases agree). Sequencing was carried out using blood. The receptor comes from a woman between 18 and 29 years old with Graves' ophthalmopathy. The DNA sequence is as follows: TGTACCAGCAGCTCCGCGACTAGAAGGTACGAGCAGTACTTC. Its product reads: CTSSSATRRYEQYF.